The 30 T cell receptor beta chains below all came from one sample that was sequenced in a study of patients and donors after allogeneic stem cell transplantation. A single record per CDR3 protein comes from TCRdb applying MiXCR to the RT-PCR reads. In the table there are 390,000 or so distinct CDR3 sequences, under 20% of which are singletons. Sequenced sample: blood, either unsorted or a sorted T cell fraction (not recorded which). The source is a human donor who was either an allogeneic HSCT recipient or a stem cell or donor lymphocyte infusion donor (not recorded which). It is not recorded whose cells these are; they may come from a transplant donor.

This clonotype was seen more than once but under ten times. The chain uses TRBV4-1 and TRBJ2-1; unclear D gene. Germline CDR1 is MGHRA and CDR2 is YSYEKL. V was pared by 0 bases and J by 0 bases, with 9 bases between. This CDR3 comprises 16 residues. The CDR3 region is CASSQDMGSSYNEQFF. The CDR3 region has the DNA TGCGCCAGCAGCCAAGACATGGGAAGCTCCTACAATGAGCAGTTCTTC.

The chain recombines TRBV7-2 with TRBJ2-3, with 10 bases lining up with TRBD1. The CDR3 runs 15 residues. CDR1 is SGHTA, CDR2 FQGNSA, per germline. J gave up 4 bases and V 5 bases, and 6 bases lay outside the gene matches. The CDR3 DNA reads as TGTGCCAGCAGCCCAGACAGGGGGCGCGCAGATACGCAGTATTTT. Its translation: CASSPDRGRADTQYF.

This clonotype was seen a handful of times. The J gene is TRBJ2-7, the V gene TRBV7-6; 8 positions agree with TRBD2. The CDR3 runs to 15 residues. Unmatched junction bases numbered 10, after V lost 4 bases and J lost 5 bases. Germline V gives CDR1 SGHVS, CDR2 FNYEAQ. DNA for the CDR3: TGTGCCAGCAGCTCCTTCGGGACTAGGGGAAACGAGCAGTACTTC. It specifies CASSSFGTRGNEQYF.

CDR3 loop: CATSPAQVADTQYF. The CDR3 DNA is TGTGCCACCAGTCCTGCTCAGGTCGCAGATACGCAGTATTTT. The chain recombines TRBV24-1 with TRBJ2-3, with no clear D. Looked up from germline, CDR1 is KGHDR and CDR2 is SFDVKD. V was clipped by 6 bases and J by 4 bases, with 13 bases between them. There are 14 residues in the CDR3.

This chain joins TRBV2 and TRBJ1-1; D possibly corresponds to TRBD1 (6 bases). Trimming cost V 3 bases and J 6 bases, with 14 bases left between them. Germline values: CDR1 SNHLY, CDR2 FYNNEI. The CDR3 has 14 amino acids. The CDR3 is CASSEGRGRAEAFF. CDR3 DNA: TGTGCCAGCAGTGAGGGCAGGGGCCGGGCTGAAGCTTTCTTT.

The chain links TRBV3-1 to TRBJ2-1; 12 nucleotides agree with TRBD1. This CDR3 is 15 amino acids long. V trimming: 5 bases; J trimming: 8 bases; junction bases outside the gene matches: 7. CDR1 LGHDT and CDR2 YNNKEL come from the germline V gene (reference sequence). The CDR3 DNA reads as TGTGCCAGCAGCGCGCCGGGACAGGGGGCGGATGAGCAGTTCTTC. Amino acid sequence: CASSAPGQGADEQFF.

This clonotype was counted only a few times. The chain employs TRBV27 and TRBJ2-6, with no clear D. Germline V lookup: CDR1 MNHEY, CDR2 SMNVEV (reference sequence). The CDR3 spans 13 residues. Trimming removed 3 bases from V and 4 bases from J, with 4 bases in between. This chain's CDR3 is CASSFQGANVLTF. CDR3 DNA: TGTGCCAGCAGTTTTCAGGGGGCCAACGTCCTGACTTTC. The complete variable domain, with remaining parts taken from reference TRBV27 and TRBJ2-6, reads EAQVTQNPRYLITVTGKKLTVTCSQNMNHEYMSWYRQDPGLGLRQIYYSMNVEVTDKGDVPEGYKVSRKEKRNFPLILESPSPNQTSLYFCASSFQGANVLTFGAGSRLTVL.

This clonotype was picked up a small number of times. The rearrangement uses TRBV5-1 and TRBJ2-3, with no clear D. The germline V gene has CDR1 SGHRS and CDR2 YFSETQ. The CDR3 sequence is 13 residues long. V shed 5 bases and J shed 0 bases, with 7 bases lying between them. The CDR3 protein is CASRRSSTDTQYF. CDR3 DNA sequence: TGCGCCAGCAGAAGGAGTAGCACAGATACGCAGTATTTT.

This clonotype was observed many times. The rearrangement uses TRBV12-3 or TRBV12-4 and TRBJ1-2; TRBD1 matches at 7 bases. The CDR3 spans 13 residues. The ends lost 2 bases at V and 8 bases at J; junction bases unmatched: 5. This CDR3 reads CASSLRQGIGYTF. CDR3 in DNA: TGTGCCAGCAGTTTAAGACAGGGTATCGGCTACACCTTC.

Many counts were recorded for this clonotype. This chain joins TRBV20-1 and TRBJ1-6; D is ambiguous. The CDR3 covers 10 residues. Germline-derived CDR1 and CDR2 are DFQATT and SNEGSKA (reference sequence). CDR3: CSPRGSPLHF. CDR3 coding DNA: TGCAGCCCCCGGGGTTCACCCCTCCACTTT.

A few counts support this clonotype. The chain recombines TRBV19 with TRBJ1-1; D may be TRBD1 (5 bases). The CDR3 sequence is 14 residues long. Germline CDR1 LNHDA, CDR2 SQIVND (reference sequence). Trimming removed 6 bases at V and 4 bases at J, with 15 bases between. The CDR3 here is CASRQPGGITEAFF. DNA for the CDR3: TGTGCCAGTAGACAGCCGGGGGGGATCACTGAAGCTTTCTTT. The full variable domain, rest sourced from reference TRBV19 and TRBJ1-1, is DGGITQSPKYLFRKEGQNVTLSCEQNLNHDAMYWYRQDPGQGLRLIYYSQIVNDFQKGDIAEGYSVSREKKESFPLTVTSAQKNPTAFYLCASRQPGGITEAFFGQGTRLTVV.

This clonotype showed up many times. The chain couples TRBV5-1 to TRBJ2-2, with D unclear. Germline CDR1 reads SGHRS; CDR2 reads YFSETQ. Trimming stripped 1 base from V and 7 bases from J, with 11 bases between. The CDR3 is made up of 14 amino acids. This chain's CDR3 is CASSLFRASGELFF. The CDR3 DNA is TGCGCCAGCAGCTTGTTTAGGGCCAGCGGGGAGCTGTTTTTT.

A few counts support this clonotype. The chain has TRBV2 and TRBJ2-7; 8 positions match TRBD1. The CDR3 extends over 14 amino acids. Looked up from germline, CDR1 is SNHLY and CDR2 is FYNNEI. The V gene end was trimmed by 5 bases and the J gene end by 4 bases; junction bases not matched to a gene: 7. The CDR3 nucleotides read TGTGCCAGCAGTTACCGGGACAGGTCGTACGAGCAGTACTTC. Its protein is CASSYRDRSYEQYF.

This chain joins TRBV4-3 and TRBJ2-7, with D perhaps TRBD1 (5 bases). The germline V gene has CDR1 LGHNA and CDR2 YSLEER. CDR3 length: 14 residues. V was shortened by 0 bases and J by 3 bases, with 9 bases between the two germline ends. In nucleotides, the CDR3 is TGCGCCAGCAGCCAAGAACCAGGGAACTACGAGCAGTACTTC. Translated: CASSQEPGNYEQYF.

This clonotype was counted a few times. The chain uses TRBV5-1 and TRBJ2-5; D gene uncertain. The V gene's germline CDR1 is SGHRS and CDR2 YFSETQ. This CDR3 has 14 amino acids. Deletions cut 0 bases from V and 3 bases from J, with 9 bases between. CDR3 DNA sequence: TGCGCCAGCAGCTTGGGTCGAGAAAAAGAGACCCAGTACTTC. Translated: CASSLGREKETQYF.

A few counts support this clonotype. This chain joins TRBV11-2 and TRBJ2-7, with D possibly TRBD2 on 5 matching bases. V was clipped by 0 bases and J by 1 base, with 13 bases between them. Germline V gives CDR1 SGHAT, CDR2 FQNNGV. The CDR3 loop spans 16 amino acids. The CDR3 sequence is CASSLDLGEGSYEQYF. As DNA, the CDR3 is TGTGCCAGCAGCTTAGATCTCGGGGAAGGGTCCTACGAGCAGTACTTC.

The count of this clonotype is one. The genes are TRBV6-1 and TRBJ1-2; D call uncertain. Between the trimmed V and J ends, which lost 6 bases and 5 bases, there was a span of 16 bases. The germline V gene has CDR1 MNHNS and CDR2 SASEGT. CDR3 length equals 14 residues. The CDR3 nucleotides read TGTGCCAGCAGACCCCCTCTACAGCGGTATGGCTACACCTTC. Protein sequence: CASRPPLQRYGYTF.

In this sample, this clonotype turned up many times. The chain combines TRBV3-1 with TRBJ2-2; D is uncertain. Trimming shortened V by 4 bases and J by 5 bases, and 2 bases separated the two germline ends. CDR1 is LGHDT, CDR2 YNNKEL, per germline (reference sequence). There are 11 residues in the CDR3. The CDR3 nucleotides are TGTGCCAGCAGCCGTACCGGGGAGCTGTTTTTT. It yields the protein CASSRTGELFF.

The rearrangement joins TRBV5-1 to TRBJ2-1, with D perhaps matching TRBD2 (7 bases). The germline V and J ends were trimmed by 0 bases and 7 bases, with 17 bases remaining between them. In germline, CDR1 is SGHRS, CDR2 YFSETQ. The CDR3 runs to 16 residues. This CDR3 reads CASSLELRGAGNEQFF. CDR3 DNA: TGCGCCAGCAGCTTGGAACTTCGGGGGGCAGGGAATGAGCAGTTCTTC.

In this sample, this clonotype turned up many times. The CDR3 bases are TGCAGCGTTGCAGCGGGTCAAGAGACCCAGTACTTC. Encoded protein: CSVAAGQETQYF. The V gene is TRBV29-1, the J gene TRBJ2-5, with D possibly TRBD2 on 6 matching bases. The CDR3 loop spans 12 amino acids. Trimming stripped 4 bases from V and 2 bases from J, with 8 bases between. The germline V gene encodes CDR1 SQVTM and CDR2 ANQGSEA. Together with reference TRBV29-1 and TRBJ2-5, the CDR3 gives the full variable domain: SAVISQKPSRDICQRGTSLTIQCQVDSQVTMMFWYRQQPGQSLTLIATANQGSEATYESGFVIDKFPISRPNLTFSTLTVSNMSPEDSSIYLCSVAAGQETQYFGPGTRLLVL.

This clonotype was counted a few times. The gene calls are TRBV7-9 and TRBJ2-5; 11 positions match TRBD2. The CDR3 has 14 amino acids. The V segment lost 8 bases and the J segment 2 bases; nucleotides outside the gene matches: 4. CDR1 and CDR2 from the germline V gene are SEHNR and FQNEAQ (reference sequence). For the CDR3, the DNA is TGTGCCAGCGCGGGACTAGCGGTACAAGAGACCCAGTACTTC. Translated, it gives CASAGLAVQETQYF.

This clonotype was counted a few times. The CDR3, as DNA: TGTGCCAGCAGCTTAGGTCGGGGACCCCGTGAGCAGTTCTTC. Translated: CASSLGRGPREQFF. The V gene is TRBV7-8, the J gene TRBJ2-1; either TRBD1 or TRBD2 may fit D (5 bases each). V lost 1 base and J lost 9, with 13 bases in between. CDR1 and CDR2 (germline): SGHVS, FQNEAQ. The CDR3 is 14 residues long.

DNA for the CDR3: TGCGCCAGCAGCTTGGAGAGGGGCGGCACCGGGGAGCTGTTTTTT. It translates to CASSLERGGTGELFF. V usage is TRBV5-1 and J usage is TRBJ2-2; perhaps D is TRBD1 or TRBD2 (5 bases each). Looked up from germline, CDR1 is SGHRS and CDR2 is YFSETQ. Trimming cost V 0 bases and J 4 bases, with 10 bases left between them. The length of the CDR3 is 15 residues. The full variable domain, with the rest looked up from reference TRBV5-1 and TRBJ2-2, is KAGVTQTPRYLIKTRGQQVTLSCSPISGHRSVSWYQQTPGQGLQFLFEYFSETQRNKGNFPGRFSGRQFSNSRSEMNVSTLELGDSALYLCASSLERGGTGELFFGEGSRLTVL.

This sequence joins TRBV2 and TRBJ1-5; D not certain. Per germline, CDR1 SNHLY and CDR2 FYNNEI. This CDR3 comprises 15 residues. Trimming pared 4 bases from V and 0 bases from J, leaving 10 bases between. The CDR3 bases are TGTGCCAGCAGTGGCAGAAGAAATAGCAATCAGCCCCAGCATTTT. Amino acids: CASSGRRNSNQPQHF.

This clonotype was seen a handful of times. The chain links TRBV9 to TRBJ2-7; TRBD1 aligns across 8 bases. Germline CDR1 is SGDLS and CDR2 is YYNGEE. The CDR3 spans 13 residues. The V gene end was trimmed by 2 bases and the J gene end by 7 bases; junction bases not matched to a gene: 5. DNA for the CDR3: TGTGCCAGCAGCGTCGGGACAGGAAGAGAGCAGTACTTC. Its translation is CASSVGTGREQYF.

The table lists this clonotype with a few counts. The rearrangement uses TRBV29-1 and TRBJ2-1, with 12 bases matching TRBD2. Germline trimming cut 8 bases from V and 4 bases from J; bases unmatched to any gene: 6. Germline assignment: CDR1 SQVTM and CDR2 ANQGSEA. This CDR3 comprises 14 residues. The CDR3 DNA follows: TGCAGCCTAACCGGGACTAGCGGGTACAATGAGCAGTTCTTC. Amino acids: CSLTGTSGYNEQFF.

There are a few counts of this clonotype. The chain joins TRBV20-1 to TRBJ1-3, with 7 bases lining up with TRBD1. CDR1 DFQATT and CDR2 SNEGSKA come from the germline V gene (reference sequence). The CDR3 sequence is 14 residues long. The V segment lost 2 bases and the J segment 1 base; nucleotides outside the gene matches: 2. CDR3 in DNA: TGCAGTGCTAGACAGGGGGAATCTGGAAACACCATATATTTT. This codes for CSARQGESGNTIYF.

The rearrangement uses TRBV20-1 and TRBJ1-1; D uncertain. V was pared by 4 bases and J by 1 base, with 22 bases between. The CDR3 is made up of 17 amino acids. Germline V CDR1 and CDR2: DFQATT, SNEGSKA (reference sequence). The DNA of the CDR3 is TGCAGTGCTAACCCCTCCCGGCGGAGAACATCGAACACTGAAGCTTTCTTT. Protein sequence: CSANPSRRRTSNTEAFF.

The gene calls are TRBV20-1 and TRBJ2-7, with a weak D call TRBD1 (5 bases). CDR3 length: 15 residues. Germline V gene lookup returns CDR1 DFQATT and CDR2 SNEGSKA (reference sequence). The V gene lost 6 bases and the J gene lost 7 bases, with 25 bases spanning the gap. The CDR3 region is CSARPAGWAVWEQYF. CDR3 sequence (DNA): TGCAGTGCCCGCCCCGCAGGGTGGGCGGTGTGGGAGCAGTACTTC.

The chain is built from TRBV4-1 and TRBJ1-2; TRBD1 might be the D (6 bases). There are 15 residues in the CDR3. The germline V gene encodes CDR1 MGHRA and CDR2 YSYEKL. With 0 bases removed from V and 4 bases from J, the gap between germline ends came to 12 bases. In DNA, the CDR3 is TGCGCCAGCAGCCAAGAAACAGGGTGGGTCTATGGCTACACCTTC. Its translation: CASSQETGWVYGYTF.